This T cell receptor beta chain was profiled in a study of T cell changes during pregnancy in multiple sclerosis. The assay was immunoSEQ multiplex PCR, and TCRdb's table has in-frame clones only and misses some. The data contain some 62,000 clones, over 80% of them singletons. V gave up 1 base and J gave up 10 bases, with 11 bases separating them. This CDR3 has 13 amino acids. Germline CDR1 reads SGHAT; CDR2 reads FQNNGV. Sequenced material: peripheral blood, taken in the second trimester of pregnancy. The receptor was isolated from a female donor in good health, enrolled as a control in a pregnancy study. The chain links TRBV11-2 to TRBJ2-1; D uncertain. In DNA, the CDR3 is TGTGCCAGCAGCTTAGTCTACTCCGAGGAGCAGTTCTTC. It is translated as CASSLVYSEEQFF. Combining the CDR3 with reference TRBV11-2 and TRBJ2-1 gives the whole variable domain EAGVAQSPRYKIIEKRQSVAFWCNPISGHATLYWYQQILGQGPKLLIQFQNNGVVDDSQLPKDRFSAERLKGVDSTLKIQPAKLEDSAVYLCASSLVYSEEQFFGPGTRLTVL.